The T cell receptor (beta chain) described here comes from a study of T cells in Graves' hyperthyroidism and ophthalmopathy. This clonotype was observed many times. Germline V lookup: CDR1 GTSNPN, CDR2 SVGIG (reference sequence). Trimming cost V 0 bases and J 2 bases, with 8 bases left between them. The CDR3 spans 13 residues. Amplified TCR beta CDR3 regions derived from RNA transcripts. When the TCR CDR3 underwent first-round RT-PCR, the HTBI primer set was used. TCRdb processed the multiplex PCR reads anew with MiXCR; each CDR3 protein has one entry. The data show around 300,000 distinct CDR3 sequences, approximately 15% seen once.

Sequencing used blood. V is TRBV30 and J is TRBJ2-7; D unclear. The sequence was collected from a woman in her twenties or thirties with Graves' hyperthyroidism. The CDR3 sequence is CAWSVSGPYEQYF. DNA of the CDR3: TGTGCCTGGAGTGTATCTGGCCCCTACGAGCAGTACTTC.